This T cell receptor beta chain is from a study of T cell repertoires in cytomegalovirus infection. Study-wide context: Matching HLA type and CMV infection were both indicated by public TCR beta signatures. Findings of the study overall: People with CMV and the relevant HLA were identified by cumulative public TCR beta family frequency. HLA-C-restricted CMV clonotypes gave the most frequent clonotype in two of eight donors.

TCRdb re-called the reads through MiXCR, storing one row per CDR3 protein. The repertoire holds about 600,000 distinct CDR3 sequences, with approximately 25% as singletons. The V gene lost 7 bases and the J gene lost 5 bases, with 8 bases spanning the gap. There are 11 residues in the CDR3. Germline-derived CDR1 and CDR2 are MNHEY and SVGEGT. Comment on this clonotype: The antigen remains unidentified.

The chain couples TRBV6-2 or TRBV6-3 to TRBJ1-1; no clear D. Sequences were obtained from CD8+ T cells from PBMCs. The clonotype was recovered from a human donor in good health (CMV status not recorded). Some clones in this sample may be carry-over from other donors' samples. The DNA of the CDR3 is TGTGCCAGCACTGGGCATACTGAAGCTTTCTTT. This gives the protein CASTGHTEAFF.